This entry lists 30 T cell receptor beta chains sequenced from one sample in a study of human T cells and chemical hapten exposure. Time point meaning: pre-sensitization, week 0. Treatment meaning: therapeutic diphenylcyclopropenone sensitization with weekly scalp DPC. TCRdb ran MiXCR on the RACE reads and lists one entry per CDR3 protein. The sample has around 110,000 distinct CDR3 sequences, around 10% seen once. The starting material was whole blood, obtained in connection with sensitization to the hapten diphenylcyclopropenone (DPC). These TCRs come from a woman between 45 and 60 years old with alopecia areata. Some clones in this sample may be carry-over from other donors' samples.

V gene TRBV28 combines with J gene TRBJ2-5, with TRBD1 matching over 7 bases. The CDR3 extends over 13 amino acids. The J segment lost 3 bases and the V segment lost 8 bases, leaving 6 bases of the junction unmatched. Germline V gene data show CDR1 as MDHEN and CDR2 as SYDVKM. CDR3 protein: CASESQGEETQYF. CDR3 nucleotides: TGTGCCAGCGAGTCGCAGGGGGAAGAGACCCAGTACTTC.

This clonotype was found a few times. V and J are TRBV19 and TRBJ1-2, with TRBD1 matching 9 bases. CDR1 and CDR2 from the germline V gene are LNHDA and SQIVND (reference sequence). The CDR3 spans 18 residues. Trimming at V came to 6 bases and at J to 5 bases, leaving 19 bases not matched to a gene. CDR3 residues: CASRTPGQGRIGTYGYTF. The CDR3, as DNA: TGTGCCAGTAGAACTCCCGGACAGGGGAGGATTGGGACATATGGCTACACCTTC.

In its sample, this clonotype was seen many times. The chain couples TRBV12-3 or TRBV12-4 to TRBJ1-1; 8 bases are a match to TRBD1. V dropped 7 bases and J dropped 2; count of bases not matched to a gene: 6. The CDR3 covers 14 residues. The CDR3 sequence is CASIRGQVNTEAFF. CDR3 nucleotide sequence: TGTGCCAGCATCCGGGGACAGGTCAACACTGAAGCTTTCTTT.

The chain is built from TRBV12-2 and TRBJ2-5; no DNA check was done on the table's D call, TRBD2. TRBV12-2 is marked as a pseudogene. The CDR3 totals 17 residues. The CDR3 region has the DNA TGTGCAAGTCGCTTATGGGGAGGCGTCAGGGTGGTAGAGACCCAGTACTTC. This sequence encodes CASRLWGGVRVVETQYF.

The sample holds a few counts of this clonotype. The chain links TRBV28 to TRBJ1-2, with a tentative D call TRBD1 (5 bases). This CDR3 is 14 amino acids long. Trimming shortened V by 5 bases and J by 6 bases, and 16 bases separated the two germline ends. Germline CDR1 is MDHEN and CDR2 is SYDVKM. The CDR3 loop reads CASSLSTAYHGYTF. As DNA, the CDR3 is TGTGCCAGCAGTCTATCGACAGCCTATCATGGCTACACCTTC.

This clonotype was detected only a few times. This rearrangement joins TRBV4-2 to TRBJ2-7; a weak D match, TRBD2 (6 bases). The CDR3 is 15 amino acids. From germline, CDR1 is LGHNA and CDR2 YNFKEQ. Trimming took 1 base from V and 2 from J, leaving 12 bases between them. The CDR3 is CASSQGGTQTYEQYF. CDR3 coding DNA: TGTGCCAGCAGCCAAGGCGGGACCCAGACCTACGAGCAGTACTTC.

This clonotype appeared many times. The CDR3 loop is CASSYSTGGGTLNTEAFF. DNA of the CDR3: TGTGCCAGCAGTTACTCTACGGGTGGAGGGACGCTGAACACTGAAGCTTTCTTT. The J gene is TRBJ1-1, the V gene TRBV6-5, with a possible D match to TRBD1 (5 bases). The germline V gene encodes CDR1 MNHEY and CDR2 SVGAGI. The length of the CDR3 is 18 residues. V was cut by 0 bases and J by 0 bases, with 17 bases left in between.

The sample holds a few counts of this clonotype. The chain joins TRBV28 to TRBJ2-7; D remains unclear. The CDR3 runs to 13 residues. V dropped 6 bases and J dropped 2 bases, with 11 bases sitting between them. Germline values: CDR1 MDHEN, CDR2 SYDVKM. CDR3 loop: CASRADGTYEQYF. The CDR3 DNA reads TGTGCCAGCAGGGCGGATGGGACCTACGAGCAGTACTTC.

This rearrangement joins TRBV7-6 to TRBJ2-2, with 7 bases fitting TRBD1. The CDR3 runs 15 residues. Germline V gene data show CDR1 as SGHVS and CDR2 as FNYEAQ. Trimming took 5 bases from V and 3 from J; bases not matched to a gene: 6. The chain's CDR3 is CASSRRQGYTGELFF. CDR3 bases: TGTGCCAGCAGCCGAAGACAGGGATACACCGGGGAGCTGTTTTTT.

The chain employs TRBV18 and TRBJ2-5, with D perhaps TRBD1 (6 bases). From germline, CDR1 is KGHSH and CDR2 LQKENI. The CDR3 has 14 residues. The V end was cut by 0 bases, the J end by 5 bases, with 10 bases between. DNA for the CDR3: TGTGCCAGCTCACCACCATGGGGGCGGGAGACCCAGTACTTC. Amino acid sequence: CASSPPWGRETQYF.

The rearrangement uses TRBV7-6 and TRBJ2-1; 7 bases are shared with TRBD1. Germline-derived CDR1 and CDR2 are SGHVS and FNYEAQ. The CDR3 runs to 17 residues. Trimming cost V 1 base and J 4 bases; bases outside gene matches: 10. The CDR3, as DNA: TGTGCCAGCAGCTTAGTCACAGGGGATACCCGATACAATGAGCAGTTCTTC. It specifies CASSLVTGDTRYNEQFF.

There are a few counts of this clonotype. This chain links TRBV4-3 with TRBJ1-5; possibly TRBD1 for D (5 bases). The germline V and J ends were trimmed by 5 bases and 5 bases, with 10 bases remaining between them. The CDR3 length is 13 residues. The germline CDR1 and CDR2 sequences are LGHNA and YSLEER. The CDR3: CASSKQEDQPQHF. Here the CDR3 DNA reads TGCGCCAGCAGCAAACAGGAAGATCAGCCCCAGCATTTT.

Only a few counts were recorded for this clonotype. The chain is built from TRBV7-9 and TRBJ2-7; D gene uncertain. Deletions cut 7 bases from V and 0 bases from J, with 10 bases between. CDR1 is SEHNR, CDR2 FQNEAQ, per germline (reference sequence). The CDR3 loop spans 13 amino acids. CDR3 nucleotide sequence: TGTGCCAGCACCTCCCTTGCCTCCTACGAGCAGTACTTC. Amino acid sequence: CASTSLASYEQYF.

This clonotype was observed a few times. CDR3 amino acids: CASSYDPSTEAFF. The CDR3, as DNA: TGTGCCAGCAGTTATGACCCTTCCACTGAAGCTTTCTTT. The rearrangement links TRBV6-6 to TRBJ1-1; D not resolved. The CDR3 contains 13 residues. Germline assignment: CDR1 MNHNY and CDR2 SVGAGI (reference sequence). Trimming shortened V by 3 bases and J by 4 bases, and 9 bases separated the two germline ends.

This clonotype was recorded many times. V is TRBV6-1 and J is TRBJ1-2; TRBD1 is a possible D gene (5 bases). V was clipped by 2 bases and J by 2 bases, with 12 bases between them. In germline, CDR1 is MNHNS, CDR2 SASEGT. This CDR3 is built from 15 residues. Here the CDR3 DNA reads TGTGCCAGCAGTGAATTGGGCAGGGCCAACTATGGCTACACCTTC. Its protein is CASSELGRANYGYTF.

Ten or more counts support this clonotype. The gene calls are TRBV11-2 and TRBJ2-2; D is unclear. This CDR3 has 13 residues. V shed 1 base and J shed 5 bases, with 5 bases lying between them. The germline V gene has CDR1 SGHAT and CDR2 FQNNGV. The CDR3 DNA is TGTGCCAGCAGCTTAGTCGGGACCGGGGAGCTGTTTTTT. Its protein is CASSLVGTGELFF.

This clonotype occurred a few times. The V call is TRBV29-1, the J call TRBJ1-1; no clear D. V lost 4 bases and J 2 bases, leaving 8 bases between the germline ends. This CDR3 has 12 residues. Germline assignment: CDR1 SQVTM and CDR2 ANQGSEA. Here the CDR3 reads CSVVSGNTEAFF. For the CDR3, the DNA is TGCAGCGTTGTGTCGGGAAACACTGAAGCTTTCTTT.

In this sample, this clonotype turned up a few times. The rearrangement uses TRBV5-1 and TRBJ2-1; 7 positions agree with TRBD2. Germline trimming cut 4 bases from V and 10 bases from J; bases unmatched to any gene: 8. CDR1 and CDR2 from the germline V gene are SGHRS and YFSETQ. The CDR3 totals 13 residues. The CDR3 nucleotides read TGCGCCAGCAGCCCGGGACTATCCAGCGAGCAGTTCTTC. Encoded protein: CASSPGLSSEQFF.

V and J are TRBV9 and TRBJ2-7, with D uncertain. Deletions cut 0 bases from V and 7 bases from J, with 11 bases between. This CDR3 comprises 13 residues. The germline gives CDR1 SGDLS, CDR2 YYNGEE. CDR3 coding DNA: TGTGCCAGCAGCGTAGTGCCACTCGGGGAGCAGTACTTC. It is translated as CASSVVPLGEQYF.

In nucleotides, the CDR3 is TGTGCCAGCAGCTTTAAGGGAGCCGGGGAGCTGTTTTTT. This encodes CASSFKGAGELFF. The genes are TRBV7-9 and TRBJ2-2, with D possibly TRBD2 on 5 matching bases. Trimming cost V 3 bases and J 6 bases, with 8 bases left between them. The CDR3 is 13 amino acids. Germline loops: CDR1 SEHNR, CDR2 FQNEAQ (reference sequence).

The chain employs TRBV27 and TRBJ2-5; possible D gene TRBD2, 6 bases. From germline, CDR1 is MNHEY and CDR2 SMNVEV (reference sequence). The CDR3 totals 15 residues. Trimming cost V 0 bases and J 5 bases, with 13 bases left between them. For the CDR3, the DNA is TGTGCCAGCAGTTTATCGGCGGGGTCTATGGAGACCCAGTACTTC. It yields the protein CASSLSAGSMETQYF.

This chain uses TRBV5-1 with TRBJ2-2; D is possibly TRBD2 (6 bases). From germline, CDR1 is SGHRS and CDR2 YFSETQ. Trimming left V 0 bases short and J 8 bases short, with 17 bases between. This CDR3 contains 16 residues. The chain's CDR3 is CASSLEAGPGGGELFF. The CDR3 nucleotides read TGCGCCAGCAGCTTGGAGGCGGGACCCGGTGGAGGGGAGCTGTTTTTT. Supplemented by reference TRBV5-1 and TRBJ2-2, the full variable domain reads KAGVTQTPRYLIKTRGQQVTLSCSPISGHRSVSWYQQTPGQGLQFLFEYFSETQRNKGNFPGRFSGRQFSNSRSEMNVSTLELGDSALYLCASSLEAGPGGGELFFGEGSRLTVL.

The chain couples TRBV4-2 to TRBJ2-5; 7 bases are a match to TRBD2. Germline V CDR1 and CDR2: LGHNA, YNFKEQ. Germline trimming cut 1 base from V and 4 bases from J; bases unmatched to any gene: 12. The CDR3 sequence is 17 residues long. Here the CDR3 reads CASSQVTSAREGETQYF. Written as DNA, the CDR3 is TGTGCCAGCAGCCAAGTAACTAGCGCCCGAGAGGGAGAGACCCAGTACTTC.

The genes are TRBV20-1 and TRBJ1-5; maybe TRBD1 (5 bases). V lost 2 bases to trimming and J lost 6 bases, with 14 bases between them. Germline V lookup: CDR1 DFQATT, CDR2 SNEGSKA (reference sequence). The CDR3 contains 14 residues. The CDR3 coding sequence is TGCAGTGCTAGATGGGACGGGGAATTTCAGCCCCAGCATTTT. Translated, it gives CSARWDGEFQPQHF.

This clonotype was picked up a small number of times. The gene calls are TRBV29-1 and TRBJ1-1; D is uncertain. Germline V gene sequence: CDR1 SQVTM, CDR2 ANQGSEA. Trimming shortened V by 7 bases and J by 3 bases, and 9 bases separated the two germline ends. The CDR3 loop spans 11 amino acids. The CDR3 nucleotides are TGCAGCGCTAGCGAATACACTGAAGCTTTCTTT. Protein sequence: CSASEYTEAFF.

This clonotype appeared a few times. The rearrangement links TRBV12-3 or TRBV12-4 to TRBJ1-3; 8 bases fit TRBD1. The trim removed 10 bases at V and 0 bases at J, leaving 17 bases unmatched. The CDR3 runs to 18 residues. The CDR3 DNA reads TGTGCCACTATCCTTGACGATCCCAGGGGGCACTCTGGAAACACCATATATTTT. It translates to CATILDDPRGHSGNTIYF.

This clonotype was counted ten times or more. DNA for the CDR3: TGCAGCGTTTTAGTAGGGAGCGAGCAGTACTTC. Translation gives CSVLVGSEQYF. The rearrangement links TRBV29-1 to TRBJ2-7; TRBD2 might be the D (5 bases). The CDR3 consists of 11 residues. Trimming removed 5 bases from V and 6 bases from J, with 11 bases in between. The germline V gene has CDR1 SQVTM and CDR2 ANQGSEA.

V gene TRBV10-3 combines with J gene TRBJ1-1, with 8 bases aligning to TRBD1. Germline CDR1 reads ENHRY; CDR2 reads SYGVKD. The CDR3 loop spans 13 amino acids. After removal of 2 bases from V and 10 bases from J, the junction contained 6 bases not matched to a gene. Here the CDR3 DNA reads TGTGCCATCAGTGAGGGGCAGGGGGCAGGAGCTTTCTTT. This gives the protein CAISEGQGAGAFF.

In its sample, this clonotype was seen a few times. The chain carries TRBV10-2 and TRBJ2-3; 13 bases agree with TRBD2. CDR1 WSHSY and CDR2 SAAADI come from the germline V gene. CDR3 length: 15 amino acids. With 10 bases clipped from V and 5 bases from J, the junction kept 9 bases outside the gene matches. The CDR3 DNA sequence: TGCGCCACCCGCACTAGCGGGGGGGCACGAGATACGCAGTATTTT. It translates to CATRTSGGARDTQYF.

The CDR3 sequence is CASSTDEQFF. For the CDR3, the DNA is TGTGCCAGCTCAACCGATGAGCAGTTCTTC. This chain connects TRBV11-2 to TRBJ2-1; D unresolved. Per germline, CDR1 SGHAT and CDR2 FQNNGV. The CDR3 covers 10 residues. Trimming took off 8 bases at V and 8 bases at J, with 7 bases between the two ends.